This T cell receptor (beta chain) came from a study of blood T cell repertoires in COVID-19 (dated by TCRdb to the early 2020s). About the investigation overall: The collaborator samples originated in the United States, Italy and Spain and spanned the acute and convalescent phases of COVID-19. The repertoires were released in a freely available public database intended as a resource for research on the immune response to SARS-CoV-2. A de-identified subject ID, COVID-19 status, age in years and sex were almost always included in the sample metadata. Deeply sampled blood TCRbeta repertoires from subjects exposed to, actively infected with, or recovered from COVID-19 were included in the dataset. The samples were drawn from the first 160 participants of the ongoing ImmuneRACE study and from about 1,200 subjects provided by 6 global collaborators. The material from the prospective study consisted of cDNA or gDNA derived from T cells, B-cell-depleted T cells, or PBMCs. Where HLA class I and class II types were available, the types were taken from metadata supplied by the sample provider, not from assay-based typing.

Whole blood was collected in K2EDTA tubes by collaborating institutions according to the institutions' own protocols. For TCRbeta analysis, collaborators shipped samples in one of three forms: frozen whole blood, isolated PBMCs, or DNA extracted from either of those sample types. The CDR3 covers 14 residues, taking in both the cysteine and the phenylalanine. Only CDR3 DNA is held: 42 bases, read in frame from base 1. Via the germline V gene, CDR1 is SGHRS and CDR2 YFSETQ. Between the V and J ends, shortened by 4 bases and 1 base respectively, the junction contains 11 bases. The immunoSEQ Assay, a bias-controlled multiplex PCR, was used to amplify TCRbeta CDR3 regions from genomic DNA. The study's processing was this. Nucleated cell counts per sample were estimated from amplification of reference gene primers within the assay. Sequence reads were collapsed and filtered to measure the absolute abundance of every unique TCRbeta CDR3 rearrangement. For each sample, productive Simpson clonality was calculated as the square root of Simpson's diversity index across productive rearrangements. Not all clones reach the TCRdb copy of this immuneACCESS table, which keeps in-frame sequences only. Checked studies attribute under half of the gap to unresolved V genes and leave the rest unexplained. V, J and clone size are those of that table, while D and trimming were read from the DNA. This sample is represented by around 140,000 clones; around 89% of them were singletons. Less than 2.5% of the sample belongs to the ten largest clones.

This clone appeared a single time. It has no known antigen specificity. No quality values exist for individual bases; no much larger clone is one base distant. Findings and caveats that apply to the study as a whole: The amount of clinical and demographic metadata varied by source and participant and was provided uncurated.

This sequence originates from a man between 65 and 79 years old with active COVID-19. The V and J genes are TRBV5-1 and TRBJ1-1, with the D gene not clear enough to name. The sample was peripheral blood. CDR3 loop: CASSTSRANTEAFF. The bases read TGCGCCAGCAGCACATCGCGGGCGAACACTGAAGCTTTCTTT. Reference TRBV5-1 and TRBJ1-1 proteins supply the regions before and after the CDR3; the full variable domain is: KAGVTQTPRYLIKTRGQQVTLSCSPISGHRSVSWYQQTPGQGLQFLFEYFSETQRNKGNFPGRFSGRQFSNSRSEMNVSTLELGDSALYLCASSTSRANTEAFFGQGTRLTVV.